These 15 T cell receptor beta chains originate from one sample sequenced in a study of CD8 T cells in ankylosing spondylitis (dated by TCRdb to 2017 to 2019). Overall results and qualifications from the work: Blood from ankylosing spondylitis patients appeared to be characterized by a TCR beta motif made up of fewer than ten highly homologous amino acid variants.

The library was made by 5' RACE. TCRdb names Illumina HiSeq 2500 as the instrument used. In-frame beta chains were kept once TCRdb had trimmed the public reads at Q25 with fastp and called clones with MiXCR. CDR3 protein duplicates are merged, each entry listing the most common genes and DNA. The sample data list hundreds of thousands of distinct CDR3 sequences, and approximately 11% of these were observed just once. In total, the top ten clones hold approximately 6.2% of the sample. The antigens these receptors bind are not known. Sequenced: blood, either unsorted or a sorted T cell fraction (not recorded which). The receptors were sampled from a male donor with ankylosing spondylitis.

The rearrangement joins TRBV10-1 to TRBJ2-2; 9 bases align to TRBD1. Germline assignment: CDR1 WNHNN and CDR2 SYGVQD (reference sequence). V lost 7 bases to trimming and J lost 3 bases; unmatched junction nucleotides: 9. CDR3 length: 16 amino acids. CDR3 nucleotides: TGCGCCAGCACCGACCGGACAGGGGTATACACCGGGGAGCTGTTTTTT. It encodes CASTDRTGVYTGELFF.

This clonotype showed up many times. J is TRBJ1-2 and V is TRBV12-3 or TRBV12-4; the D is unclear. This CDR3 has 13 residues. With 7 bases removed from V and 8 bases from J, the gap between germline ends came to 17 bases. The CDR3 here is CASIRSMGMGYTF. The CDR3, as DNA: TGTGCCAGCATAAGGAGCATGGGCATGGGCTACACCTTC.

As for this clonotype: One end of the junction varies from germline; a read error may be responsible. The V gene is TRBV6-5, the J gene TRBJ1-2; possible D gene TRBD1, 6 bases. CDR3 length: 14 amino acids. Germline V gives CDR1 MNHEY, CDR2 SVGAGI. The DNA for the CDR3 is TGTGCCAGCAGTTACCGACAGGCGAACGATGGCAACACCTTC. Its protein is CASSYRQANDGNTF.

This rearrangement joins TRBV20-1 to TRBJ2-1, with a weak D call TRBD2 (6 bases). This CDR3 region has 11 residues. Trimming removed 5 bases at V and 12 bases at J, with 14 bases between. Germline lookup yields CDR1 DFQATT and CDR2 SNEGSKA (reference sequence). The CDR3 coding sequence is TGCAGTGCTTACACATCGGAGGGGCAGTTCTTC. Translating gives CSAYTSEGQFF.

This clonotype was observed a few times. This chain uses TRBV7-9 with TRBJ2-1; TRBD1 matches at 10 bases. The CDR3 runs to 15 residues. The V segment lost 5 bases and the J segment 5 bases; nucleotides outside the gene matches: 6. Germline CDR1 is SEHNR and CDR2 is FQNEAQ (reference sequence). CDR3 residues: CASSRGQGGDNEQFF. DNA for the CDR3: TGTGCCAGCAGCCGAGGACAGGGGGGGGACAATGAGCAGTTCTTC.

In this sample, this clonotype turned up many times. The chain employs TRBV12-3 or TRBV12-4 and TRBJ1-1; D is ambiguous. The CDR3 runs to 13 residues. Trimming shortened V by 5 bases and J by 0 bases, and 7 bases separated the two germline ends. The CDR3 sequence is CASSTQLNTEAFF. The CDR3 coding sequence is TGTGCCAGCAGTACTCAGTTGAACACTGAAGCTTTCTTT.

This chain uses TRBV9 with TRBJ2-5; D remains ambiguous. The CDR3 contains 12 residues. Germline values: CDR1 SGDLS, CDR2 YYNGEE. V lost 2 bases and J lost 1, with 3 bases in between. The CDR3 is CASSVGQETQYF. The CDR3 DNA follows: TGTGCCAGCAGCGTTGGCCAAGAGACCCAGTACTTC.

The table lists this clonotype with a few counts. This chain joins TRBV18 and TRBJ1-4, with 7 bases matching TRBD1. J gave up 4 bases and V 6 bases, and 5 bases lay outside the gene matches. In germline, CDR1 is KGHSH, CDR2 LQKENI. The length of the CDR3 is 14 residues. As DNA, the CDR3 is TGTGCCAGCTCGATCAACAGGGGTAATGAAAAACTGTTTTTT. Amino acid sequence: CASSINRGNEKLFF.

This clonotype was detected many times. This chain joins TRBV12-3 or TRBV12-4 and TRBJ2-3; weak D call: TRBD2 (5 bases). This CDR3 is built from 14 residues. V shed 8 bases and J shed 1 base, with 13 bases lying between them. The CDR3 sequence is CASGTPGGTDTQYF. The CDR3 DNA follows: TGTGCCAGCGGCACCCCCGGGGGCACAGATACGCAGTATTTT.

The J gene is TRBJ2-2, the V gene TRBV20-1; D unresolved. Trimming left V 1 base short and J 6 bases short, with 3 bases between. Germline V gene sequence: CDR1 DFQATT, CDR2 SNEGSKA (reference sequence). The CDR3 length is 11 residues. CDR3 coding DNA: TGCAGTGCTAGAGCCCCCGGGGAGCTGTTTTTT. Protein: CSARAPGELFF.

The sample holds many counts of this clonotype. As DNA, the CDR3 is TGCGCCAGCAGCTTGGAGACTAGCGGATGGGAGACCCAGTACTTC. Protein: CASSLETSGWETQYF. The chain couples TRBV5-1 to TRBJ2-5; 9 nucleotides align to TRBD2. CDR1 and CDR2 (germline): SGHRS, YFSETQ. With 0 bases clipped from V and 5 bases from J, the junction kept 5 bases outside the gene matches. This CDR3 is built from 15 residues.

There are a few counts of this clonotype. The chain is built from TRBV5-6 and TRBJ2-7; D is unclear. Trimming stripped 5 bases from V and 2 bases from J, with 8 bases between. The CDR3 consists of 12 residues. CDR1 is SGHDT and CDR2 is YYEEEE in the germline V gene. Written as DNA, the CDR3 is TGTGCCAGCAGATCAACCCCCTACGAGCAGTACTTC. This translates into CASRSTPYEQYF.

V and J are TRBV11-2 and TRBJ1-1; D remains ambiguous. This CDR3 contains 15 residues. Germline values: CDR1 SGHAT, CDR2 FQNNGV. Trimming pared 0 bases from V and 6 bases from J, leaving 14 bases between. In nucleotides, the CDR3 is TGTGCCAGCAGCTTAGACCAACTCCGTTCCGCTGAAGCTTTCTTT. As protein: CASSLDQLRSAEAFF. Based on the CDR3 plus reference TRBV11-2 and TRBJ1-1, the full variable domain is EAGVAQSPRYKIIEKRQSVAFWCNPISGHATLYWYQQILGQGPKLLIQFQNNGVVDDSQLPKDRFSAERLKGVDSTLKIQPAKLEDSAVYLCASSLDQLRSAEAFFGQGTRLTVV.

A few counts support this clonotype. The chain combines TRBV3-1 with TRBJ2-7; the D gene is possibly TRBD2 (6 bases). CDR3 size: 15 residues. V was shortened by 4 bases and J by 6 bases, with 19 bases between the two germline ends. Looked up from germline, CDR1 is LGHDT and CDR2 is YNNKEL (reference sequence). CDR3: CASSLTTSRRTEQYF. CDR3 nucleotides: TGTGCCAGCAGCCTTACGACTAGTCGGAGGACCGAGCAGTACTTC.

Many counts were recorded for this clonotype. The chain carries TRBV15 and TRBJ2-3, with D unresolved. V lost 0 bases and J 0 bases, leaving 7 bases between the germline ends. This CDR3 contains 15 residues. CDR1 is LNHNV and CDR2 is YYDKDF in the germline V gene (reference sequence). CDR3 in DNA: TGTGCCACCAGCAGAGAACCTTCTAGCACAGATACGCAGTATTTT. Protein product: CATSREPSSTDTQYF.